One sample yielded the 26 T cell receptor beta chains listed below, sequenced in a study of shared clonotypes between healthy human individuals. Produced via immunoSEQ multiplex PCR; TCRdb's table is partial and in-frame only. The data hold roughly 480,000 clones, with 79% observed a single time. The material sequenced was PBMCs. These receptor sequences come from a middle-aged woman in good health. Some clones in this sample may be carry-over from other donors' samples.

V gene TRBV25-1 combines with J gene TRBJ2-7; D remains unclear. Per the germline V gene, CDR1 is MGHDK and CDR2 is SYGVNS. CDR3 length equals 15 residues. Trimming took off 1 base at V and 0 bases at J, with 10 bases between the two ends. The CDR3 DNA reads as TGTGCCAGCAGTGAATTCCCTTCAAGCTCCTACGAGCAGTACTTC. Its translation is CASSEFPSSSYEQYF.

The table lists this clone with a count of one. The same CDR3 arises from other DNA sequences in this sample as well. The chain combines TRBV5-6 with TRBJ2-7; D is ambiguous. In germline, CDR1 is SGHDT, CDR2 YYEEEE. This CDR3 is 13 amino acids long. Trimming removed 0 bases from V and 4 bases from J, with 8 bases in between. The CDR3 protein is CASSLGGTYEQYF. Here the CDR3 DNA reads TGTGCCAGCAGCTTGGGAGGCACTTACGAGCAGTACTTC.

The V and J genes are TRBV28 and TRBJ1-2; the D gene is possibly TRBD1 (5 bases). CDR1 and CDR2 from the germline V gene are MDHEN and SYDVKM. This CDR3 is built from 14 residues. V shed 7 bases and J shed 4 bases, with 16 bases lying between them. For the CDR3, the DNA is TGTGCCAGCACCCCCCCGGGGCAGAGCTATGGCTACACCTTC. Translated: CASTPPGQSYGYTF.

The V and J genes are TRBV19 and TRBJ1-2, with 8 bases identical to TRBD1. This CDR3 is built from 15 residues. J lost 4 bases, V lost 5 bases, and 9 bases had no gene match. Germline loops: CDR1 LNHDA, CDR2 SQIVND (reference sequence). In DNA, the CDR3 is TGTGCCAGTAGTGTCAACAGGGGGAATAGCTATGGCTACACCTTC. It specifies CASSVNRGNSYGYTF.

The chain links TRBV5-1 to TRBJ2-2, with D unclear. V shed 4 bases and J shed 3 bases, with 7 bases lying between them. The germline V gene encodes CDR1 SGHRS and CDR2 YFSETQ. This CDR3 is 13 amino acids long. CDR3: CASSRQDTGELFF. In nucleotides, the CDR3 is TGCGCCAGCAGCAGACAAGACACCGGGGAGCTGTTTTTT. The full variable domain, its missing parts supplied by reference TRBV5-1 and TRBJ2-2, is KAGVTQTPRYLIKTRGQQVTLSCSPISGHRSVSWYQQTPGQGLQFLFEYFSETQRNKGNFPGRFSGRQFSNSRSEMNVSTLELGDSALYLCASSRQDTGELFFGEGSRLTVL.

The chain recombines TRBV29-1 with TRBJ1-1; D uncertain. Trimming stripped 7 bases from V and 1 base from J, with 16 bases between. The CDR3 loop spans 14 amino acids. Per the germline V gene, CDR1 is SQVTM and CDR2 is ANQGSEA. As DNA, the CDR3 is TGCAGCGCCAACTCTTTGGGTAGGAACACTGAAGCTTTCTTT. It codes for CSANSLGRNTEAFF.

The V gene is TRBV6-5, the J gene TRBJ1-2; D is possibly TRBD1 (5 bases). Trimming cost V 6 bases and J 4 bases, with 12 bases left between them. This CDR3 spans 13 amino acids. Germline V CDR1 and CDR2: MNHEY, SVGAGI. CDR3 bases: TGTGCCAGCAGCCCGGGGGGTCCCTATGGCTACACCTTC. Translating gives CASSPGGPYGYTF.

The V call is TRBV15, the J call TRBJ2-7; 11 nucleotides align to TRBD1. The V segment lost 3 bases and the J segment 4 bases; nucleotides outside the gene matches: 2. The germline CDR1 and CDR2 sequences are LNHNV and YYDKDF (reference sequence). The CDR3 runs 14 residues. CDR3 nucleotide sequence: TGTGCCACCAGCAGGGACAGGGGGCGATACGAGCAGTACTTC. It codes for CATSRDRGRYEQYF.

The chain combines TRBV18 with TRBJ2-1; D gene unclear. Germline CDR1 reads KGHSH; CDR2 reads LQKENI. CDR3 length: 16 amino acids. Trimming took off 3 bases at V and 10 bases at J, with 22 bases between the two ends. As DNA, the CDR3 is TGTGCCAGCTCACCCTCCAGCGTATCTCCTACCAGAGAGCAGTTCTTC. Protein product: CASSPSSVSPTREQFF.

The chain combines TRBV7-2 with TRBJ2-7; no definite D call. The CDR3 contains 12 residues. Germline lookup yields CDR1 SGHTA and CDR2 FQGNSA. V was trimmed by 6 bases and J by 0 bases, leaving 6 bases between them. CDR3 region: CASSIFSYEQYF. CDR3 in DNA: TGTGCCAGCAGTATCTTCTCCTACGAGCAGTACTTC. Full variable domain (outside the CDR3, taken from reference TRBV7-2 and TRBJ2-7): GAGVSQSPSNKVTEKGKDVELRCDPISGHTALYWYRQSLGQGLEFLIYFQGNSAPDKSGLPSDRFSAERTGGSVSTLTIQRTQQEDSAVYLCASSIFSYEQYFGPGTRLTVT.

DNA of the CDR3: TGCGCCAGCAGCCAAGATTGGGTCCGGGACAGGGGGGATCAAGAGACCCAGTACTTC. Protein product: CASSQDWVRDRGDQETQYF. The rearrangement uses TRBV4-3 and TRBJ2-5; 11 bases are a match to TRBD1. Germline V gives CDR1 LGHNA, CDR2 YSLEER. This CDR3 region has 19 residues. The V and J ends lost 0 bases and 2 bases, in that order; junction bases with no gene match: 11.

This clone was detected a few times. The chain joins TRBV5-1 to TRBJ2-3; D remains ambiguous. CDR1 SGHRS and CDR2 YFSETQ come from the germline V gene. The CDR3 runs 14 residues. Between the trimmed V and J ends, which lost 0 bases and 1 base, there was a span of 6 bases. The CDR3, as DNA: TGCGCCAGCAGCTTGGAAGACGGCACAGATACGCAGTATTTT. Translating it yields CASSLEDGTDTQYF.

The J gene is TRBJ2-2, the V gene TRBV25-1; 8 bases are shared with TRBD1. CDR3 length: 16 amino acids. Germline assignment: CDR1 MGHDK and CDR2 SYGVNS. V shed 3 bases and J 1 base; nucleotides not matched to a gene: 4. The chain's CDR3 is CASSDAGTGNTGELFF. The CDR3 DNA follows: TGTGCCAGCAGTGATGCCGGGACAGGGAACACCGGGGAGCTGTTTTTT. Variable domain in full (rest from reference TRBV25-1 and TRBJ2-2): EADIYQTPRYLVIGTGKKITLECSQTMGHDKMYWYQQDPGMELHLIHYSYGVNSTEKGDLSSESTVSRIRTEHFPLTLESARPSHTSQYLCASSDAGTGNTGELFFGEGSRLTVL.

This chain connects TRBV7-9 to TRBJ2-7; TRBD2 aligns across 7 bases. The CDR3 extends over 16 amino acids. Germline V CDR1 and CDR2: SEHNR, FQNEAQ (reference sequence). The junction had 14 bases not matched to a gene; V was cut back by 7 bases and J by 2 bases. CDR3 region: CASTIMGGSVTYEQYF. The CDR3 DNA reads TGTGCCAGCACCATCATGGGGGGGAGCGTCACCTACGAGCAGTACTTC.

This chain connects TRBV6-5 to TRBJ1-5; D is undetermined. The CDR3 spans 14 residues. Germline-derived CDR1 and CDR2 are MNHEY and SVGAGI. V was cut by 0 bases and J by 7 bases, with 10 bases left in between. CDR3 amino acids: CASSYSERGQPQHF. The CDR3 DNA is TGTGCCAGCAGTTACTCGGAACGTGGCCAGCCCCAGCATTTT.

The chain carries TRBV6-5 and TRBJ1-4; D gene uncertain. Trimming pared 6 bases from V and 3 bases from J, leaving 11 bases between. The CDR3 has 14 residues. CDR1 is MNHEY, CDR2 SVGAGI, per germline. The CDR3 nucleotides read TGTGCCAGCAGGGGTCGGCTTTCTAATGAAAAACTGTTTTTT. Translation: CASRGRLSNEKLFF.

This chain links TRBV28 with TRBJ2-4; D remains unclear. Per the germline V gene, CDR1 is MDHEN and CDR2 is SYDVKM. The CDR3 loop spans 16 amino acids. V was trimmed by 3 bases and J by 0 bases, leaving 12 bases between them. The CDR3 DNA reads as TGTGCCAGCAGTTTTAGTGGGTGGGTAGCCAAAAACATTCAGTACTTC. Amino acids: CASSFSGWVAKNIQYF.

The chain joins TRBV15 to TRBJ2-3; either TRBD1 or TRBD2 may supply D (5 bases each). The CDR3 is made up of 15 amino acids. CDR1 is LNHNV and CDR2 is YYDKDF in the germline V gene (reference sequence). V was shortened by 0 bases and J by 3 bases, with 10 bases between the two germline ends. The CDR3 sequence: CATSREGTGTDTQYF. CDR3 in DNA: TGTGCCACCAGCAGAGAAGGGACGGGAACAGATACGCAGTATTTT.

The V call is TRBV7-3, the J call TRBJ2-7; D assignment may be TRBD1 or TRBD2 (5 bases each). This CDR3 is built from 15 residues. The germline V gene has CDR1 SGHTA and CDR2 FQGTGA. Trimming shortened V by 5 bases and J by 5 bases, and 19 bases separated the two germline ends. CDR3 coding DNA: TGTGCCAGCAGCCGAACCGGGGCCGGAATCGACGAGCAGTACTTC. As protein: CASSRTGAGIDEQYF.

A few counts support this clone. The chain recombines TRBV6-1 with TRBJ2-5; 11 bases agree with TRBD2. CDR1 is MNHNS, CDR2 SASEGT, per germline. V was pared by 4 bases and J by 2 bases, with 9 bases of the junction left unmatched. This CDR3 is 17 amino acids long. The CDR3 DNA follows: TGTGCCAGCAGTGGGGGACTAGCGGAGATACTTCAAGAGACCCAGTACTTC. Translating gives CASSGGLAEILQETQYF.

The chain is built from TRBV9 and TRBJ2-3; a possible D gene is TRBD2 (6 bases). This CDR3 contains 14 residues. From germline, CDR1 is SGDLS and CDR2 YYNGEE. The V end lost 0 bases, the J end lost 4 bases, and 9 bases lay between the germline ends. The CDR3 loop is CASSVDGTPDTQYF. CDR3 coding DNA: TGTGCCAGCAGCGTAGACGGGACTCCAGATACGCAGTATTTT.

The V and J genes are TRBV30 and TRBJ1-1; D is possibly TRBD1 (6 bases). Trimming took 0 bases from V and 5 from J, leaving 13 bases between them. The CDR3 has 14 amino acids. Germline CDR1 GTSNPN, CDR2 SVGIG (reference sequence). The CDR3 protein is CAWSVGPGATEAFF. The CDR3 region has the DNA TGTGCCTGGAGTGTAGGCCCAGGGGCAACTGAAGCTTTCTTT.

The chain employs TRBV14 and TRBJ2-7; D is ambiguous. Germline V gene sequence: CDR1 SGHDN, CDR2 FVKESK. Trimming cost V 2 bases and J 3 bases, with 11 bases left between them. The CDR3 is 14 residues long. The CDR3: CASSQQGFIYEQYF. The DNA of the CDR3 is TGTGCCAGCAGCCAACAAGGCTTCATCTACGAGCAGTACTTC.

The chain is built from TRBV28 and TRBJ2-3, with TRBD1 matching 7 bases. Germline V CDR1 and CDR2: MDHEN, SYDVKM. This CDR3 spans 15 amino acids. V lost 4 bases and J lost 2; bases outside the gene matches: 6. The CDR3 DNA follows: TGTGCCAGCAGTTCCCAGGGACAGTTCACAGATACGCAGTATTTT. Translation: CASSSQGQFTDTQYF.

This chain joins TRBV10-3 and TRBJ1-3; TRBD1 might be the D (6 bases). Germline assignment: CDR1 ENHRY and CDR2 SYGVKD. The V gene lost 2 bases and the J gene lost 3 bases, with 20 bases spanning the gap. CDR3 length equals 18 residues. CDR3 DNA: TGTGCCATCAGTGAGATGGGTATACAGGGCTTGGATGGAAACACCATATATTTT. Its translation: CAISEMGIQGLDGNTIYF.

This clone was observed a single time. DNA for the CDR3: TGCGCCAGCAGCCGTCTGGACAGTATCACTGAAGCTTTCTTT. Residues: CASSRLDSITEAFF. The rearrangement joins TRBV5-1 to TRBJ1-1; a weak D match, TRBD1 (6 bases). This CDR3 spans 14 amino acids. V lost 4 bases and J 4 bases, leaving 14 bases between the germline ends. The V gene's germline CDR1 is SGHRS and CDR2 YFSETQ.